The clone carrying this T cell receptor beta chain was found many times. Its antigen is currently unknown. This sample stems from a study of molecular identifiers for immune sequencing clone quantification. Study-level points and caveats: Among effectors, clones above 20 RNA copies held over 99% of molecules; among naive cells, under 1%.

In TCRdb, the PCR reads were re-called with MiXCR into one record per CDR3 protein. The profile shows a few hundred thousand distinct CDR3 sequences, about a fifth of them singletons. Germline V gene lookup returns CDR1 SGDLS and CDR2 YYNGEE. This CDR3 has 14 amino acids. Trimming removed 0 bases from V and 0 bases from J, with 3 bases in between. With RNA at 10%, 30% or 50%, naive CD8 libraries came from approximately 22,000 to 940,000 sorted cells. The chain carries TRBV9 and TRBJ2-2; no clear D. Specimen: naive CD8+ T cells from blood, with Jurkat cell RNA spiked in. This sample's subset: FACS-sorted CD8+CD4-CCR7+CD45RA+ naive T cells. The source is a human donor in good health. Some libraries in this study had Jurkat cell RNA spiked in. The CDR3 reads CASSVGTNTGELFF. The CDR3 coding sequence is TGTGCCAGCAGCGTAGGGACGAACACCGGGGAGCTGTTTTTT.